One and the same sample provided the 20 T cell receptor beta chains below, sequenced in a study of PD-L1 blockade in urothelial cancer. The time point was: peripheral blood 6 weeks after treatment start. Data came from immunoSEQ multiplex PCR; TCRdb stores just in-frame clones and leaves some out. The sample yields 45,000 to 55,000 clones, roughly 88% seen once. Material: PBMCs, obtained around atezolizumab (anti-PD-L1) treatment. Receptors were obtained from a middle-aged man with urothelial cancer.

This clone was observed a single time. The V and J genes are TRBV10-3 and TRBJ2-7; a weak D match, TRBD2 (5 bases). V was pared by 0 bases and J by 3 bases, with 15 bases between. The CDR3 runs 16 residues. Germline V gene data show CDR1 as ENHRY and CDR2 as SYGVKD. Here the CDR3 DNA reads TGTGCCATCAGTGAGTCTAGCGTTGCTGTTAGCTACGAGCAGTACTTC. Encoded protein: CAISESSVAVSYEQYF.

This clone was picked up a small number of times. V usage is TRBV27 and J usage is TRBJ1-4, with D hard to call. CDR1 is MNHEY, CDR2 SMNVEV, per germline (reference sequence). The CDR3 sequence is 13 residues long. With 2 bases removed from V and 5 bases from J, the gap between germline ends came to 6 bases. The CDR3 spells CASSLERNEKLFF. In DNA form, the CDR3 reads TGTGCCAGCAGTTTAGAACGGAATGAAAAACTGTTTTTT. Based on the CDR3 plus reference TRBV27 and TRBJ1-4, the full variable domain is EAQVTQNPRYLITVTGKKLTVTCSQNMNHEYMSWYRQDPGLGLRQIYYSMNVEVTDKGDVPEGYKVSRKEKRNFPLILESPSPNQTSLYFCASSLERNEKLFFGSGTQLSVL.

The chain employs TRBV12-5 and TRBJ1-1; 9 nucleotides agree with TRBD1. The trim removed 7 bases at V and 10 bases at J, leaving 13 bases unmatched. The CDR3 is 14 residues long. Germline V CDR1 and CDR2: LGHNT, FRNRAP. The CDR3 loop is CASVRSGTGLRAFF. The CDR3 bases are TGTGCTAGTGTCAGATCCGGGACAGGGCTTCGAGCTTTCTTT.

This chain links TRBV6-5 with TRBJ2-3, with 9 bases aligning to TRBD1. From germline, CDR1 is MNHEY and CDR2 SVGAGI. J gave up 2 bases and V 7 bases, and 7 bases lay outside the gene matches. This CDR3 spans 15 amino acids. This chain's CDR3 is CASTTGQGITDTQYF. The CDR3 DNA is TGTGCCAGCACCACGGGACAGGGTATCACAGATACGCAGTATTTT.

The gene calls are TRBV19 and TRBJ2-7; 13 bases map to TRBD2. The germline V gene encodes CDR1 LNHDA and CDR2 SQIVND (reference sequence). This CDR3 has 18 amino acids. With V trimmed by 3 bases and J by 1 base, 9 bases remained unmatched. The DNA of the CDR3 is TGTGCCAGTAGTATGAGTTGGACTAGCGGGAGCTTTTCCTACGAGCAGTACTTC. Amino acid sequence: CASSMSWTSGSFSYEQYF.

In this sample, this clone turned up a few times. CDR3 coding DNA: TGCAGCGCCACGACAGGGGTGGGCACTGAAGCTTTCTTT. Translated, it gives CSATTGVGTEAFF. This chain joins TRBV29-1 and TRBJ1-1, with TRBD1 matching over 8 bases. Germline lookup yields CDR1 SQVTM and CDR2 ANQGSEA. V shed 7 bases and J 4 bases; nucleotides not matched to a gene: 8. CDR3 length: 13 amino acids.

This rearrangement joins TRBV18 to TRBJ1-4, with D unclear. The CDR3 is 14 residues long. V was cut by 5 bases and J by 0 bases, with 7 bases left in between. Germline CDR1 is KGHSH and CDR2 is LQKENI. In nucleotides, the CDR3 is TGTGCCAGCTCAAGCACGTCAACTAATGAAAAACTGTTTTTT. As protein: CASSSTSTNEKLFF.

The J gene is TRBJ1-3, the V gene TRBV30, with D possibly matching TRBD1 (5 bases). The CDR3 sequence is 15 residues long. From germline, CDR1 is GTSNPN and CDR2 SVGIG (reference sequence). Deletions cut 7 bases from V and 4 bases from J, with 20 bases between. CDR3 coding DNA: TGTGCCTCAACAGTCAAACTGGGGCTCGGAAACACCATATATTTT. Protein sequence: CASTVKLGLGNTIYF.

The chain couples TRBV6-5 to TRBJ2-5; TRBD2 might be the D (7 bases). The CDR3 is 11 residues long. The V gene lost 6 bases and the J gene lost 10 bases, with 12 bases spanning the gap. CDR1 is MNHEY, CDR2 SVGAGI, per germline. In DNA, the CDR3 is TGTGCCAGCAGGGGGGGCGGGGGCCAGTACTTC. It specifies CASRGGGGQYF.

This clone showed up just once. V usage is TRBV7-2 and J usage is TRBJ1-5; D gene ambiguous. The CDR3 is made up of 14 amino acids. Per germline, CDR1 SGHTA and CDR2 FQGNSA. Deletions cut 5 bases from V and 5 bases from J, with 13 bases between. The CDR3 region is CASSPPDGYQPQHF. For the CDR3, the DNA is TGTGCCAGCAGCCCGCCCGACGGGTATCAGCCCCAGCATTTT.

This clone was seen more than once but under ten times. The chain links TRBV5-1 to TRBJ2-2; TRBD1 might be the D (6 bases). Germline-derived CDR1 and CDR2 are SGHRS and YFSETQ. Deletions cut 4 bases from V and 1 base from J, with 8 bases between. The CDR3 consists of 14 residues. CDR3 sequence (DNA): TGCGCCAGCAGCCAACAGGGGAACACCGGGGAGCTGTTTTTT. Protein sequence: CASSQQGNTGELFF. Variable domain in full (rest from reference TRBV5-1 and TRBJ2-2): KAGVTQTPRYLIKTRGQQVTLSCSPISGHRSVSWYQQTPGQGLQFLFEYFSETQRNKGNFPGRFSGRQFSNSRSEMNVSTLELGDSALYLCASSQQGNTGELFFGEGSRLTVL.

This chain links TRBV19 with TRBJ1-1, with 10 bases fitting TRBD1. In germline, CDR1 is LNHDA, CDR2 SQIVND (reference sequence). The CDR3 loop spans 13 amino acids. The ends lost 6 bases at V and 5 bases at J; junction bases unmatched: 3. DNA of the CDR3: TGTGCCAGTAGGGACAGGGGGGGGACTGAAGCTTTCTTT. It codes for CASRDRGGTEAFF.

The rearrangement links TRBV5-1 to TRBJ2-7, with D possibly being TRBD2 (6 bases). CDR1 and CDR2 (germline): SGHRS, YFSETQ. V lost 2 bases and J lost 6, with 12 bases in between. This CDR3 region has 13 residues. The DNA for the CDR3 is TGCGCCAGCAGCTTTTCTGGGGGAGGCGAGCAGTACTTC. Residues: CASSFSGGGEQYF.

The chain employs TRBV7-3 and TRBJ2-2, with TRBD1 matching 7 bases. Trimming at V came to 4 bases and at J to 2 bases, leaving 4 bases not matched to a gene. This CDR3 is 15 amino acids long. Germline CDR1 reads SGHTA; CDR2 reads FQGTGA. CDR3 sequence: CASSSRQGNTGELFF. The CDR3 DNA reads TGTGCCAGCAGCTCTCGACAGGGAAACACCGGGGAGCTGTTTTTT.

In its sample, this clone was seen once. The J gene is TRBJ2-7, the V gene TRBV29-1; 7 bases align to TRBD2. The junction had 6 bases not matched to a gene; V was cut back by 4 bases and J by 0 bases. CDR1 and CDR2 (germline): SQVTM, ANQGSEA. The CDR3 length is 14 residues. CDR3 amino acids: CSVAVGGSSYEQYF. The CDR3 DNA sequence: TGCAGCGTTGCGGTCGGGGGGAGCTCCTACGAGCAGTACTTC.

V usage is TRBV4-1 and J usage is TRBJ2-3, with a weak D call TRBD2 (7 bases). V gave up 0 bases and J gave up 10 bases, with 11 bases separating them. The CDR3 is 13 residues long. In germline, CDR1 is MGHRA, CDR2 YSYEKL. The chain's CDR3 is CASSQDRGGAQYF. In DNA form, the CDR3 reads TGCGCCAGCAGCCAAGATAGGGGGGGGGCGCAGTATTTT.

The CDR3 protein is CASSLGGLPGGYTF. The CDR3 DNA sequence: TGTGCCAGCAGCTTAGGAGGACTCCCCGGTGGCTACACCTTC. The rearrangement uses TRBV7-9 and TRBJ1-2, with D unresolved. CDR1 and CDR2 (germline): SEHNR, FQNEAQ (reference sequence). Trimming pared 1 base from V and 7 bases from J, leaving 13 bases between. This CDR3 has 14 residues.

In DNA, the CDR3 is TGCGCCAGCAGTGAGTCGGGAGGGCCGGTTTCCTACAATGAGCAGTTCTTC. It is translated as CASSESGGPVSYNEQFF. The J gene is TRBJ2-1, the V gene TRBV10-2; TRBD2 aligns across 7 bases. V was pared by 0 bases and J by 1 base, with 6 bases of the junction left unmatched. Germline-derived CDR1 and CDR2 are WSHSY and SAAADI. CDR3 size: 17 residues.

J is TRBJ2-1 and V is TRBV10-2, with 8 bases that match TRBD1. With V trimmed by 1 base and J by 1 base, 6 bases remained unmatched. CDR3 length: 17 residues. Looked up from germline, CDR1 is WSHSY and CDR2 is SAAADI. CDR3 residues: CASSEFGQGASYNEQFF. For the CDR3, the DNA is TGCGCCAGCAGTGAGTTTGGGCAGGGGGCTTCCTACAATGAGCAGTTCTTC.

The chain links TRBV12-2 to TRBJ1-1; TRBD1 is the table's D call, not checked against the DNA. TRBV12-2 has pseudogene status. This CDR3 comprises 16 residues. DNA for the CDR3: TGTGCAAGTCGCTTAGCGGGGGGCACAGGGGTAACTGAAGCTTTCTTT. Translating it yields CASRLAGGTGVTEAFF.